This TCR beta chain was recovered during a study of cytomegalovirus exposure and HLA in healthy donors. This CDR3 spans 16 amino acids. The V gene end was trimmed by 5 bases and the J gene end by 8 bases; junction bases not matched to a gene: 15. Germline V gene lookup returns CDR1 ENHRY and CDR2 SYGVKD. Primers: 60 Vbeta forward and 13 Jbeta reverse. Method: immunoSEQ multiplex PCR; TCRdb's copy keeps in-frame clones and lacks some. The sample contains approximately 150,000 clones, 77% of which appear only once. The study's findings and limits: Earlier analysis looked at TCR beta V segments, and most were productive about 90% or about 30% of the time. Later analysis demonstrated an association between a missense DCLRE1C variant and TCR beta V- and J-gene trimming. By HLA locus, TCR association rates varied in a later analysis, with DRB1 showing the most and HLA-C the fewest.

Concerning this clone itself: Antigen: not known.

Sample: PBMCs. This TCR was sampled from a woman younger than 45 in good health and CMV-seronegative. The chain recombines TRBV10-3 with TRBJ2-1; TRBD1 matches at 7 bases. Written as DNA, the CDR3 is TGTGCCATCAGTTCCTCAACGGACAGGATAGTCGATGAGCAGTTCTTC. Amino acid sequence: CAISSSTDRIVDEQFF.